Below, 20 T cell receptor beta chains from the same sample are listed, as sequenced in a study of identical twins. TCRdb processed the 5' RACE reads anew with MiXCR; each CDR3 protein has one entry. The data show approximately 530,000 distinct CDR3 sequences, 20% to 25% seen once. The same data also contributed to another study, on yellow fever vaccine responses in identical twins.

Sequencing input: CD4+ T cells sorted from blood. The source is a woman under 30 in good health.

CDR3 protein: CASSQDKGLAGSPDTQYF. The DNA for the CDR3 is TGTGCCAGCAGCCAAGATAAGGGACTAGCGGGGAGCCCAGATACGCAGTATTTT. V usage is TRBV3-1 and J usage is TRBJ2-3; 13 bases agree with TRBD2. The CDR3 extends over 18 amino acids. Per germline, CDR1 LGHDT and CDR2 YNNKEL (reference sequence). J gave up 4 bases and V 0 bases, and 7 bases lay outside the gene matches.

There are a few counts of this clonotype. V is TRBV12-3 or TRBV12-4 and J is TRBJ2-3; either TRBD1 or TRBD2 may supply D (5 bases each). V was cut by 3 bases and J by 4 bases, with 8 bases left in between. CDR3 length equals 13 residues. The chain's CDR3 is CASSFRGPDTQYF. The CDR3, as DNA: TGTGCCAGCAGTTTCCGGGGCCCAGATACGCAGTATTTT.

The chain employs TRBV24-1 and TRBJ2-3; D is perhaps TRBD1 (6 bases). The CDR3 has 17 residues. CDR1 and CDR2 (germline): KGHDR, SFDVKD. V was shortened by 3 bases and J by 6 bases, with 21 bases between the two germline ends. CDR3 nucleotides: TGTGCCACCAGTGATCCGAAAGGGACAACGGCGATGGATACGCAGTATTTT. The encoded protein is CATSDPKGTTAMDTQYF.

The rearrangement uses TRBV12-3 or TRBV12-4 and TRBJ2-5; TRBD1 agrees at 8 bases. Trimming took 6 bases from V and 4 from J; bases not matched to a gene: 4. This CDR3 is built from 13 residues. The CDR3 here is CASSKTGVETQYF. Written as DNA, the CDR3 is TGTGCCAGCAGCAAGACAGGGGTAGAGACCCAGTACTTC.

This clonotype was detected a few times. V usage is TRBV15 and J usage is TRBJ2-1, with D possibly being TRBD1 (6 bases). The length of the CDR3 is 16 residues. V was shortened by 2 bases and J by 6 bases, with 17 bases between the two germline ends. Germline V gene sequence: CDR1 LNHNV, CDR2 YYDKDF (reference sequence). CDR3 sequence reads: CATSRTQGPIRNEQFF. CDR3 coding DNA: TGTGCCACCAGCAGAACTCAGGGGCCGATACGCAATGAGCAGTTCTTC.

The V call is TRBV20-1, the J call TRBJ2-3; D ambiguous. Germline CDR1 DFQATT, CDR2 SNEGSKA (reference sequence). Deletions cut 3 bases from V and 0 bases from J, with 10 bases between. The CDR3 is 14 amino acids. The CDR3 coding sequence is TGCAGTGCTAGTTCTAGGCGGAGCACAGATACGCAGTATTTT. It encodes CSASSRRSTDTQYF.

This chain joins TRBV3-1 and TRBJ2-3; D uncertain. Germline loops: CDR1 LGHDT, CDR2 YNNKEL (reference sequence). The CDR3 length is 13 residues. V gave up 5 bases and J gave up 1 base, with 7 bases separating them. CDR3 loop: CASSKAGTDTQYF. In nucleotides, the CDR3 is TGTGCCAGCAGCAAGGCGGGCACAGATACGCAGTATTTT.

This chain links TRBV20-1 with TRBJ2-7; no clear D gene. Germline V gene lookup returns CDR1 DFQATT and CDR2 SNEGSKA (reference sequence). V lost 0 bases to trimming and J lost 1 base, with 10 bases between them. The CDR3 is 14 amino acids. CDR3: CSARDLMASYEQYF. CDR3 in DNA: TGCAGTGCTAGAGATTTGATGGCTTCCTACGAGCAGTACTTC.

The chain joins TRBV5-1 to TRBJ2-1; D is unresolved. The germline V and J ends were trimmed by 0 bases and 0 bases, with 10 bases remaining between them. Germline CDR1 is SGHRS and CDR2 is YFSETQ. The CDR3 spans 16 residues. As DNA, the CDR3 is TGCGCCAGCAGCTTGGCACCACAGAGCTCCTACAATGAGCAGTTCTTC. This codes for CASSLAPQSSYNEQFF.

This clonotype was counted a few times. The V and J genes are TRBV5-1 and TRBJ2-2, with 8 nucleotides matching TRBD1. V gave up 1 base and J gave up 6 bases; unmatched junction bases: 14. There are 18 residues in the CDR3. In germline, CDR1 is SGHRS, CDR2 YFSETQ. CDR3 DNA: TGCGCCAGCAGCTTGTGGCCTCAGGGGGCGCGAGGAGCCGGGGAGCTGTTTTTT. Amino acid sequence: CASSLWPQGARGAGELFF.

The chain links TRBV11-2 to TRBJ2-3, with 10 nucleotides matching TRBD2. V shed 4 bases and J 0 bases; nucleotides not matched to a gene: 7. Germline V gives CDR1 SGHAT, CDR2 FQNNGV. CDR3 size: 17 residues. The CDR3 DNA is TGTGCCAGCAGCTCTAGAGCGGGAGGGCCTAGCACAGATACGCAGTATTTT. Protein product: CASSSRAGGPSTDTQYF.

This rearrangement joins TRBV4-2 to TRBJ1-5; 7 bases are shared with TRBD1. In germline, CDR1 is LGHNA, CDR2 YNFKEQ. The CDR3 spans 16 residues. V trimming: 5 bases; J trimming: 1 base; junction bases outside the gene matches: 8. The CDR3 DNA is TGTGCCAGCAGCTCTCGACAGGGTCCGAGCAATCAGCCCCAGCATTTT. This gives the protein CASSSRQGPSNQPQHF.

This chain links TRBV5-5 with TRBJ2-7; D call uncertain. This CDR3 region has 15 residues. V was cut by 2 bases and J by 3 bases, with 15 bases left in between. Germline V gene lookup returns CDR1 SGHKS and CDR2 YYEKEE (reference sequence). This CDR3 reads CASSFQTEGLYEQYV. In DNA, the CDR3 is TGTGCCAGCAGCTTTCAAACAGAAGGGCTCTACGAGCAGTACGTC.

The rearrangement uses TRBV25-1 and TRBJ2-2, with D perhaps TRBD1 (5 bases). The CDR3 spans 16 residues. V lost 4 bases to trimming and J lost 6 bases, with 18 bases between them. Germline V lookup: CDR1 MGHDK, CDR2 SYGVNS. CDR3 in DNA: TGTGCCAGCAGTGGTACACAGGCGTGGATGTCCGGGGAGCTGTTTTTT. Translating gives CASSGTQAWMSGELFF.

This clonotype was detected a few times. The rearrangement links TRBV10-3 to TRBJ2-1; 8 bases are a match to TRBD1. With 2 bases clipped from V and 9 bases from J, the junction kept 9 bases outside the gene matches. This CDR3 comprises 15 residues. CDR1 is ENHRY and CDR2 is SYGVKD in the germline V gene. CDR3 nucleotides: TGTGCCATCAGTGAGAGCTGGCCAGGGGGCGGTGAGCAGTTCTTC. Amino acids: CAISESWPGGGEQFF.

This clonotype occurred a few times. This chain links TRBV7-9 with TRBJ2-3, with D possibly TRBD2 on 5 matching bases. The CDR3 has 14 residues. The V end was cut by 5 bases, the J end by 4 bases, with 13 bases between. CDR1 SEHNR and CDR2 FQNEAQ come from the germline V gene (reference sequence). The CDR3 sequence: CASSHRGRPDTQYF. Written as DNA, the CDR3 is TGTGCCAGCAGCCACCGAGGGCGCCCAGATACGCAGTATTTT.

The gene calls are TRBV28 and TRBJ1-2; D gene unclear. CDR1 is MDHEN, CDR2 SYDVKM, per germline. This CDR3 is built from 14 residues. V was clipped by 5 bases and J by 5 bases, with 15 bases between them. CDR3 sequence: CASSGWTGDYGYTF. The CDR3 nucleotides read TGTGCCAGCAGTGGGTGGACGGGCGATTATGGCTACACCTTC.

The chain is built from TRBV5-5 and TRBJ2-1; D is possibly TRBD1 or TRBD2 (6 bases each). Trimming pared 4 bases from V and 11 bases from J, leaving 19 bases between. The germline CDR1 and CDR2 sequences are SGHKS and YYEKEE (reference sequence). The CDR3 is 14 amino acids. As DNA, the CDR3 is TGTGCCAGCAGCGGGGGGCGGGACGACATTCAGCAGTTCTTC. This gives the protein CASSGGRDDIQQFF. The variable domain in full, with the rest retrieved from reference TRBV5-5 and TRBJ2-1, is DAGVTQSPTHLIKTRGQQVTLRCSPISGHKSVSWYQQVLGQGPQFIFQYYEKEERGRGNFPDRFSARQFPNYSSELNVNALLLGDSALYLCASSGGRDDIQQFFGPGTRLTVL.

This clonotype showed up just a few times. V is TRBV6-1 and J is TRBJ2-5; the D is unclear. The CDR3 contains 15 residues. Germline V CDR1 and CDR2: MNHNS, SASEGT. V was trimmed by 6 bases and J by 5 bases, leaving 19 bases between them. Here the CDR3 DNA reads TGTGCCAGCAGACGGGCCTTCAGGCTCGGGGAGACCCAGTACTTC. It translates to CASRRAFRLGETQYF.

This chain links TRBV12-3 or TRBV12-4 with TRBJ2-6; possibly TRBD1 for D (6 bases). The CDR3 totals 15 residues. Trimming shortened V by 9 bases and J by 0 bases, and 12 bases separated the two germline ends. CDR3 coding DNA: TGTGCCAGTGGACAGTTTTTCTCTGGGGCCAACGTCCTGACTTTC. It is translated as CASGQFFSGANVLTF.